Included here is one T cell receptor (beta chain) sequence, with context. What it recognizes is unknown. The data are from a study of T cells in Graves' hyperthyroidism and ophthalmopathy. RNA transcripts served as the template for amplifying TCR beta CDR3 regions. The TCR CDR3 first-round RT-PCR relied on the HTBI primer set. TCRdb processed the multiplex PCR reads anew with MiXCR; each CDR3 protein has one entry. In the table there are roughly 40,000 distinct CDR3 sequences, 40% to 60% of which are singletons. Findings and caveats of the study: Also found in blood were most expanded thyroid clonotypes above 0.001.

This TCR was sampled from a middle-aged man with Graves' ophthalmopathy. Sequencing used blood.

The CDR3 here is CASSLRCGYTF. The DNA of the CDR3 is TGTGCCAGCAGCCTTCGGTGTGGCTACACCTTC. The rearrangement links TRBV7-3 to TRBJ1-2; D is unresolved. Germline CDR1 reads SGHTA; CDR2 reads FQGTGA. The V and J ends lost 5 bases and 7 bases respectively, with 8 bases between them. The CDR3 is made up of 11 amino acids.